This T cell receptor beta chain was documented in a study of cytotoxic CD8 clonotypes in ibrutinib-treated CLL. Study observations and caveats: Contraction or stability on treatment characterized the public clonotypes, which were uncommon.

Assay used: immunoSEQ multiplex PCR; TCRdb lists only in-frame clones, some missing. The sample yields over 200,000 clones, about four fifths seen once. Germline V lookup: CDR1 SGHTS, CDR2 YDEGEE. CDR3 length: 15 residues. V was cut by 3 bases and J by 4 bases, with 13 bases left in between. For this clone: Antigen specificity is unknown.

The rearrangement uses TRBV5-8 and TRBJ1-4; maybe TRBD1 (5 bases). This TCR came from a human donor with chronic lymphocytic leukemia. The source material was PBMCs, sampled after 12 months of ibrutinib treatment. The chain's CDR3 is CASSSRQHFNEKLFF. The DNA of the CDR3 is TGTGCCAGCAGCTCCCGACAGCACTTTAATGAAAAACTGTTTTTT.